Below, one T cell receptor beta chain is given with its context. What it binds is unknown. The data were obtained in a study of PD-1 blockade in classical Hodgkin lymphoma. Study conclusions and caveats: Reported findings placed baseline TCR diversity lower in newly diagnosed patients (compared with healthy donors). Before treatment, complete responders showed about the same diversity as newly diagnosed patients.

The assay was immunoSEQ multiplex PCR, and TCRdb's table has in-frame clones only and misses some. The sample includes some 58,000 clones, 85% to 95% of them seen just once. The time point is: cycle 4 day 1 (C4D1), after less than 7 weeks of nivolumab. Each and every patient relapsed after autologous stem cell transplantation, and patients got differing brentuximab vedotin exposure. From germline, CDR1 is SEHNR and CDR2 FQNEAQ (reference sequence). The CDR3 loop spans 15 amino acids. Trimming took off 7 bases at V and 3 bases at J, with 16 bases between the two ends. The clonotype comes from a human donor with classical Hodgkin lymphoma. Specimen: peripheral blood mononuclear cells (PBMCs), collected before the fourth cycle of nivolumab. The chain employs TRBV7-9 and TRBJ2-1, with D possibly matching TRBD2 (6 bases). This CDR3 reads CASTLGRGIYNEQFF. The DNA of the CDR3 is TGTGCCAGCACCCTAGGCCGGGGGATCTACAATGAGCAGTTCTTC.